These T cell receptor beta chains were read from a single sample in a study of blood T cell repertoires in COVID-19. Sequenced by immunoSEQ multiplex PCR; TCRdb stores in-frame clones only, minus some. This table holds about half a million clones, approximately 91% found once. The material sequenced was PBMCs or T cells enriched from blood (not recorded which). The receptors here all came from a woman aged 55-70 years who had recovered from COVID-19. Each CDR3 is given without its conserved first and last residue. Each record gives: CDR3 length, J gene, V gene, CDR3 protein.

16,TRBJ2-2,TRBV9,ASSPRTSGIPATGELF
11,TRBJ2-7,TRBV6-5,ASSLDRGNEQY
13,TRBJ1-3,TRBV5-1,ASSPGDFSGNTIY
13,TRBJ1-6,TRBV6-2/TRBV6-3,ASSSPGYGNSPLH
12,TRBJ1-4,TRBV9,ASSLDRGGEKLF
10,TRBJ2-7,TRBV6-5,ASSPTTYEQY
12,TRBJ1-1,TRBV7-9,ASSLGPPNTEAF
14,TRBJ2-5,TRBV3-1/TRBV3-2,ASSRRTGVLRETQY
11,TRBJ1-1,TRBV10-2,ASRGQLNTEAF
12,TRBJ2-3,TRBV18,ASSSYGGTDTQY
14,TRBJ1-3,TRBV6-6,ASSYSGGASGNTIY
13,TRBJ2-3,TRBV11-2,ASSLQAGSEDTQY
13,TRBJ2-2,TRBV7-8,ASSLAFYGAGELF
13,TRBJ2-1,TRBV10-1,ASSVRTSGNYEQF
13,TRBJ2-3,TRBV6-5,ASILAGAPTDTQY
12,TRBJ1-6,TRBV11-2,ASSRTGDNSPLH
12,TRBJ1-4,TRBV5-1,ASSPEGSNEKLF
12,TRBJ1-1,TRBV15,ATSRDLVSGEAF
12,TRBJ1-5,TRBV6-1,ASSERDSNQPQH
13,TRBJ2-7,TRBV6-2/TRBV6-3,ASSYSGLRGYEQY
13,TRBJ2-2,TRBV10-3,AIRTGPGNTGELF
11,TRBJ2-5,TRBV7-2,ASSLRLGETQY
14,TRBJ1-2,TRBV18,ASSPSYRGWVYGYT
13,TRBJ2-1,TRBV6-5,ASSYSGEPYNEQF
12,TRBJ1-1,TRBV24-1,ATSGGVGDTEAF
13,TRBJ1-2,TRBV11-2,ASSLDRGGDDGYT
10,TRBJ2-1,TRBV4-1,ASSQVYNEQF
16,TRBJ1-1,TRBV4-1,ASSQDERPNIMNTEAF
13,TRBJ2-1,TRBV19,ASSIQGWSYNEQF
11,TRBJ1-5,TRBV13,ASSPDRNQPQH
16,TRBJ2-1,TRBV3-1/TRBV3-2,ASSQERRASLINEAQF
15,TRBJ2-1,TRBV18,ASSRLPLAGVEDEQF
9,TRBJ1-2,TRBV20-1,SPGGIYGYT
17,TRBJ2-1,TRBV7-9,ASSPPRGSGGSGPDEQF
13,TRBJ1-2,TRBV30,ACSTGPAANYGYT
13,TRBJ1-5,TRBV10-3,AISDPSYSNQPQH
12,TRBJ1-1,TRBV3-1/TRBV3-2,ASVSRGMNTEAF
13,TRBJ2-3,TRBV5-1,ASSLGGGSTDTQY
10,TRBJ2-1,TRBV11-2,ASSLDRNEQF
13,TRBJ1-1,TRBV7-8,ASSSHSTGNTEAF
13,TRBJ2-4,TRBV10-2,ASSDPGQVANIQY
11,TRBJ1-2,TRBV27,ASSSGPWDGYT
14,TRBJ1-2,TRBV14,ASSLLAGRLPYGYT
10,TRBJ2-5,TRBV29-1,SVSQGVETQY
12,TRBJ2-5,TRBV5-1,ASSLESSQETQY